These 17 T cell receptor beta chains were sequenced from one sample in a study of blood T cell repertoires in COVID-19. Assay used: immunoSEQ multiplex PCR; TCRdb lists only in-frame clones, some missing. The repertoire holds about 330,000 clones, with around 90% as singletons. Sequenced: PBMCs or T cells enriched from blood (not recorded which). The receptors shown here come from a woman in her 30s who had recovered from COVID-19.

The chain links TRBV6-5 to TRBJ2-6, with a tentative D call TRBD2 (5 bases). The germline gives CDR1 MNHEY, CDR2 SVGAGI. CDR3 size: 15 residues. V lost 5 bases, J lost 2 bases, and 10 bases lay in between. As DNA, the CDR3 is TGTGCCAGCAGTCTCGAGGGAACTGGGGCCAACGTCCTGACTTTC. Its protein product is CASSLEGTGANVLTF.

The gene calls are TRBV4-3 and TRBJ1-1; D uncertain. Per the germline V gene, CDR1 is LGHNA and CDR2 is YSLEER. Trimming took off 4 bases at V and 2 bases at J, with 14 bases between the two ends. The CDR3 covers 15 residues. CDR3 protein: CASSLAQRVNTEAFF. The CDR3 DNA sequence: TGCGCCAGCAGCCTCGCCCAGAGGGTTAACACTGAAGCTTTCTTT.

This chain connects TRBV27 to TRBJ2-5; D remains ambiguous. Per the germline V gene, CDR1 is MNHEY and CDR2 is SMNVEV (reference sequence). This CDR3 has 13 residues. V shed 10 bases and J shed 4 bases, with 16 bases lying between them. In DNA form, the CDR3 reads TGTGCCACCCGCGGCCCAGCGAGAGAGACCCAGTACTTC. Its protein product is CATRGPARETQYF.

This clone was seen a single time. The rearrangement uses TRBV24-1 and TRBJ2-2, with 12 bases matching TRBD2. Germline CDR1 reads KGHDR; CDR2 reads SFDVKD. V dropped 3 bases and J dropped 5; count of bases not matched to a gene: 3. The CDR3 is 16 amino acids. The CDR3 nucleotides are TGTGCCACCAGTGATGCTAGCGGGAGGGGGACCGGGGAGCTGTTTTTT. Translated, it gives CATSDASGRGTGELFF.

This clone was counted between two and nine times. J is TRBJ2-3 and V is TRBV7-2, with D hard to call. V shed 0 bases and J shed 7 bases, with 11 bases lying between them. Germline values: CDR1 SGHTA, CDR2 FQGNSA. This CDR3 spans 14 amino acids. The CDR3 sequence is CASSLALDSNTQYF. CDR3 DNA: TGTGCCAGCAGCTTAGCCCTAGATTCGAATACGCAGTATTTT.

The V gene is TRBV6-5, the J gene TRBJ1-6; TRBD1 aligns across 7 bases. The CDR3 contains 13 residues. Germline V lookup: CDR1 MNHEY, CDR2 SVGAGI. Germline trimming cut 6 bases from V and 7 bases from J; bases unmatched to any gene: 3. The CDR3 is CASRRGLNSPLHF. In nucleotides, the CDR3 is TGTGCCAGCAGGAGGGGGCTGAATTCACCCCTCCACTTT.

The genes are TRBV28 and TRBJ1-6; no firm D call. V lost 0 bases, J lost 6 bases, and 15 bases lay in between. Germline assignment: CDR1 MDHEN and CDR2 SYDVKM. The CDR3 loop spans 17 amino acids. The CDR3 region is CASSLWYTRGSNSPLHF. CDR3 coding DNA: TGTGCCAGCAGTTTATGGTACACTCGCGGCTCTAATTCACCCCTCCACTTT.

The chain recombines TRBV4-1 with TRBJ1-1; possibly TRBD1 for D (6 bases). Germline V lookup: CDR1 MGHRA, CDR2 YSYEKL. Trimming shortened V by 1 base and J by 1 base, and 22 bases separated the two germline ends. The CDR3 has 19 amino acids. The CDR3 DNA sequence: TGCGCCAGCAGCCAAGCCCTCCCCAGGGGAAGGGGATCGAACACTGAAGCTTTCTTT. This codes for CASSQALPRGRGSNTEAFF.

The chain is built from TRBV15 and TRBJ2-7; 10 nucleotides line up with TRBD2. This CDR3 spans 16 amino acids. Trimming at V came to 3 bases and at J to 3 bases, leaving 8 bases not matched to a gene. Germline CDR1 is LNHNV and CDR2 is YYDKDF (reference sequence). The CDR3, as DNA: TGTGCCACCAGCAGGGGAGCGGGAGGGCTGTACTACGAGCAGTACTTC. Translation gives CATSRGAGGLYYEQYF.

The chain joins TRBV6-5 to TRBJ1-2; no firm D call. The CDR3 runs to 15 residues. Germline V CDR1 and CDR2: MNHEY, SVGAGI. V was clipped by 0 bases and J by 10 bases, with 18 bases between them. The CDR3 nucleotides read TGTGCCAGCAGTTACTCGTGGAGTGCGAATTTGGACTACACCTTC. Its protein is CASSYSWSANLDYTF.

This chain connects TRBV4-1 to TRBJ2-1, with 8 bases fitting TRBD2. Germline-derived CDR1 and CDR2 are MGHRA and YSYEKL. Germline trimming cut 0 bases from V and 3 bases from J; bases unmatched to any gene: 4. The CDR3 is made up of 16 amino acids. The DNA of the CDR3 is TGCGCCAGCAGCCAAGAGGAGCTAGCGGGCTACAATGAGCAGTTCTTC. It codes for CASSQEELAGYNEQFF.

The V gene is TRBV27, the J gene TRBJ2-7; D gene ambiguous. The V end was cut by 3 bases, the J end by 1 base, with 7 bases between. The CDR3 runs 13 residues. CDR1 and CDR2 (germline): MNHEY, SMNVEV (reference sequence). CDR3 sequence reads: CASSFARSYEQYF. CDR3 in DNA: TGTGCCAGCAGTTTCGCCAGGTCCTACGAGCAGTACTTC.

This chain joins TRBV5-1 and TRBJ1-2; a possible D gene is TRBD1 (5 bases). Germline V gives CDR1 SGHRS, CDR2 YFSETQ. V was pared by 5 bases and J by 8 bases, with 16 bases between. The CDR3 sequence is 13 residues long. The CDR3 sequence: CASRLQGLGGYTF. CDR3 coding DNA: TGCGCCAGCAGGTTGCAGGGTTTAGGAGGCTACACCTTC.

The chain has TRBV11-2 and TRBJ2-3; 7 bases map to TRBD2. Germline loops: CDR1 SGHAT, CDR2 FQNNGV. J was trimmed by 1 base and V by 4 bases; bases with no gene match: 2. There are 14 residues in the CDR3. DNA of the CDR3: TGTGCCAGCAGCTCGGGACTACGCACAGATACGCAGTATTTT. Its translation is CASSSGLRTDTQYF.

The sample holds one count of this clone. The rearrangement joins TRBV19 to TRBJ1-1, with 7 bases matching TRBD1. Germline-derived CDR1 and CDR2 are LNHDA and SQIVND (reference sequence). Trimming took 5 bases from V and 6 from J; bases not matched to a gene: 6. CDR3 length: 13 residues. Here the CDR3 DNA reads TGTGCCAGTAGTGCCGCCGACAGGGCTGAAGCTTTCTTT. This encodes CASSAADRAEAFF.

The chain employs TRBV7-8 and TRBJ2-7; a weak D match, TRBD1 (5 bases). Between the trimmed V and J ends, which lost 1 base and 0 bases, there was a span of 10 bases. The CDR3 covers 15 residues. Germline-derived CDR1 and CDR2 are SGHVS and FQNEAQ. DNA of the CDR3: TGTGCCAGCAGCTTAGACAGGCCAAGCTCCTACGAGCAGTACTTC. It yields the protein CASSLDRPSSYEQYF.

The gene calls are TRBV7-2 and TRBJ2-1; TRBD2 is a possible D gene (5 bases). The V and J ends lost 2 bases and 2 bases respectively, with 13 bases between them. Germline V lookup: CDR1 SGHTA, CDR2 FQGNSA. This CDR3 comprises 16 residues. The CDR3: CASSLLSGEPYNEQFF. The CDR3, as DNA: TGTGCCAGCAGCTTATTATCCGGGGAGCCCTACAATGAGCAGTTCTTC.